These T cell receptor beta chains were read from a single sample in a study of human T cells and chemical hapten exposure. TCRdb re-called the RACE reads through MiXCR, storing one row per CDR3 protein. Of some 400,000 distinct CDR3 sequences in the sample, 5.1% are singletons; the top ten hold 2.6%. Source: whole blood, taken in connection with sensitization to the hapten diphenylcyclopropenone (DPC). The source of these receptors is a woman between 45 and 60 years old with alopecia areata. Some clones in this sample may be carry-over from other donors' samples. CDR3s include the opening cysteine and the closing phenylalanine or tryptophan. D genes are given only for firm matches. Clone size is given for some rows only: seen once, a few or many times, or a class if the clone is expanded.

d_call j_call v_call clone_size cdr3_nt cdr3_aa
TRBD1 TRBJ2-7 TRBV5-1 . TGCGCCAGCAGCTTCCCCGGGACAGGACCAGGCGAGCAGTACTTC CASSFPGTGPGEQYF
TRBD1 TRBJ2-3 TRBV29-1 few TGCAGCGTGGGGAAGGACAGGGGGATCACAGATACGCAGTATTTT CSVGKDRGITDTQYF
TRBD1 TRBJ2-3 TRBV3-1 many TGTGCCAGCAGCCACAAGACCGGGACAGGGTTTTCGAATACGCAGTATTTT CASSHKTGTGFSNTQYF
. TRBJ1-6 TRBV12-3/TRBV12-4 . TGTGCCAGCAGTTTAGCCAGGGACCGATCACCCCTCCACTTT CASSLARDRSPLHF
. TRBJ2-6 TRBV7-9 . TGTGCCGGTAGAGTTGCCGGGGCCAACGTCCTGACTTTC CAGRVAGANVLTF
. TRBJ2-1 TRBV19 few TGTGCCAGTAGTATGGTGGGAGGCCCCCATGGAGAGCAGTTCTTC CASSMVGGPHGEQFF
. TRBJ2-6 TRBV12-3/TRBV12-4 many TGTGCCAGCAGCCGACCATCTGGGGGCGCTGGGGCCAACGTCCTGACTTTC CASSRPSGGAGANVLTF
. TRBJ2-3 TRBV12-3/TRBV12-4 many TGTGCCAGCAGTTTATCCACAGCGGTAGATACGCAGTATTTT CASSLSTAVDTQYF
. TRBJ2-7 TRBV29-1 . TGCAGCGTTGGGGGTCCGGGCGAGCAGTACTTC CSVGGPGEQYF
. TRBJ2-1 TRBV3-1 . TGTGCCAGCAGCCAAGATTACTACAATGAGCAGTTCTTC CASSQDYYNEQFF
TRBD1 TRBJ1-5 TRBV24-1 . TGTGCCACCAGTGATTTGGGCGATGGGACAGGGGGCAATCAGCCCCAGCATTTT CATSDLGDGTGGNQPQHF
. TRBJ2-1 TRBV15 . TGTGCCACCAGCAGAGAGCGGGCCTACAATGAGCAGTTCTTC CATSRERAYNEQFF
TRBD1 TRBJ1-1 TRBV3-1 . TGTACCAGCAGCCACAGGGGAACTGAAGCTTTCTTT CTSSHRGTEAFF
TRBD2 TRBJ2-5 TRBV20-1 few TGCAGTGCCATCCAGCGGGAGGAGGGGGAGACCCAGTACTTC CSAIQREEGETQYF
. TRBJ2-1 TRBV7-3 . TGTGCCAGCAGCTTAATACCCTACAATGAGCAGTTCTTC CASSLIPYNEQFF
. TRBJ1-2 TRBV10-3 few TGTGCCATCACCCCCGGGGCCCAAAACTCCTATGGCTACACCTTC CAITPGAQNSYGYTF
TRBD1 TRBJ2-1 TRBV27 many TGTGCCAGCAGGGAAGGACAGGGCGGTGAGCAGTTCTTC CASREGQGGEQFF
TRBD2 TRBJ2-3 TRBV29-1 . TGCAGCGTTGAGGGGCGGGGGGGCCGCACAGATACGCAGTATTTT CSVEGRGGRTDTQYF
. TRBJ1-4 TRBV27 few TGTGCCAGCAGTTTATCGGCGGCAACTAATGAAAAACTGTTTTTT CASSLSAATNEKLFF
TRBD1 TRBJ2-4 TRBV29-1 many TGCAGCGGGGGGACAGAAAACATTCAGTACTTC CSGGTENIQYF
. TRBJ2-3 TRBV5-1 many TGCGCCAGCAGCTACTCCGGGGGTCTCAAGGCTACTAGCACAGATACGCAGTATTTT CASSYSGGLKATSTDTQYF
. TRBJ1-2 TRBV6-1 . TGTGCCAGCAGCCTAACGAGCTACTATGGCTACACCTTC CASSLTSYYGYTF
. TRBJ1-2 TRBV2 many TGTGCCAGCACTCCTAAGGCAAATAACTATGGCTACACCTTC CASTPKANNYGYTF
. TRBJ2-3 TRBV18 many TGTGCCAGCTCACCTGACTTCACAGATACGCAGTATTTT CASSPDFTDTQYF
. TRBJ1-1 TRBV11-2 few TGTGCCAGCAGCTTAGGAGAGGGAAATGAAGCTTTCTTT CASSLGEGNEAFF
. TRBJ2-3 TRBV2 . TGTGCCAGCAGTGACGCATCGAATACGCAGTATTTT CASSDASNTQYF
TRBD2 TRBJ2-2 TRBV6-1 many TGTGCCAGCAGTAGAGCGGGGGGGCGCGCTGACGGGGAGCTGTTTTTT CASSRAGGRADGELFF
. TRBJ2-7 TRBV3-1 . TGTGCCAGCAGCCCTGCCGAGGGGTCGGGGGTCTACGAGCAGTACTTC CASSPAEGSGVYEQYF
TRBD1 TRBJ1-5 TRBV7-2 few TGTGCCAGCAGCTTGGGACAGGGCGATGGGTGGCCCCAGCATTTT CASSLGQGDGWPQHF
. TRBJ1-1 TRBV6-2/TRBV6-3 few TGTGCCAGCAGTTACTCGAAGGTTCCCAGCGACACTGAAGCTTTCTTT CASSYSKVPSDTEAFF
TRBD2 TRBJ2-1 TRBV7-2 few TGTGCCAGCAGCTTGAGCCGGACTAGCGGGAGTCATGAGCAGTTCTTC CASSLSRTSGSHEQFF
. TRBJ2-2 TRBV6-1 many TGTGCCAGCAGGGGCATGGCCGGGGAGCTGTTTTTT CASRGMAGELFF
. TRBJ2-1 TRBV7-2 many TGTGCCAGCAGCTCCCAGGTGCTTTTTGAGCAGTTCTTC CASSSQVLFEQFF
TRBD2 TRBJ2-5 TRBV27 few TGTGCCAGCCGACTTAGACTAGCGGAAGTACAAGAGACCCAGTACTTC CASRLRLAEVQETQYF
. TRBJ2-5 TRBV5-1 many TGCGCCAGCAGCCCCCTCAGGACTGCTCAAGAGACCCAGTACTTC CASSPLRTAQETQYF
. TRBJ2-2 TRBV7-6 many TGTGCCAGCAGCTTTAGGGCCAGGCTAAACGCCGGGGAGCTGTTTTTT CASSFRARLNAGELFF
. TRBJ1-1 TRBV3-1 . TGTGCCAGCAGCCAACCGAGTTGGGGACACGATGAAGCTTTCTTT CASSQPSWGHDEAFF
. TRBJ2-6 TRBV27 few TGTGCCAGCAAAGTCTCTGGGGCCAACGTCCTGACTTTC CASKVSGANVLTF
. TRBJ2-7 TRBV20-1 many TGCAGTGCTAGCCGCCTCGAGGGCGAGCAGTACTTC CSASRLEGEQYF
TRBD2 TRBJ2-3 TRBV28 few TGTGCCAGCAGTTCCCCGGGAGGGCCCTCAGATACGCAGTATTTT CASSSPGGPSDTQYF
. TRBJ1-1 TRBV5-1 few TGCGCCAGCAGTTGGTCGCAGCCGGGCAGCTTCATGAACACTGAAGCTTTCTTT CASSWSQPGSFMNTEAFF
. TRBJ1-5 TRBV10-3 many TGTGCCATCAGCCAAAAAGGGAATCAGCCCCAGCATTTT CAISQKGNQPQHF
. TRBJ1-5 TRBV6-1 many TGTGCCAGCAGTGGAAGGGGCAGTCAGCCCCAGCATTTT CASSGRGSQPQHF
. TRBJ2-3 TRBV10-3 . TGTGCCATCAGTGAGTGGGTAGTGGGTTTAGATACGCAGTATTTT CAISEWVVGLDTQYF
. TRBJ1-4 TRBV5-6 many TGTGCCAGCAGCTTGGGACCGATTAATGAAAAACTGTTTTTT CASSLGPINEKLFF
. TRBJ1-6 TRBV2 . TGTGCCAGCATCTCCAGGGACGACGTTAATTCACCCCTCCACTTT CASISRDDVNSPLHF
TRBD2 TRBJ2-1 TRBV5-4 . TGTGCCAGCAGCCATCAGGGACTAGCTGACTACAATGAGCAGTTCTTC CASSHQGLADYNEQFF
. TRBJ2-4 TRBV15 few TGTGCCACCAGCAGAGATAGGACCGTAAACATTCAGTACTTC CATSRDRTVNIQYF
. TRBJ2-5 TRBV7-8 many TGTGCCAGCAGCATGGACCGGGACACCCGAGGGAAGACCCAGTACTTC CASSMDRDTRGKTQYF